This T cell receptor beta chain was sequenced for a study of cytomegalovirus exposure and HLA in healthy donors. Looking at the study overall: About 180 million T cells yielded some 120 million unique TCR beta sequences in earlier analysis.

With 1 base removed from V and 3 bases from J, the gap between germline ends came to 16 bases. The V gene's germline CDR1 is SGHNT and CDR2 YENEEA. The CDR3 is 18 amino acids. The PCR used 60 Vbeta and 13 Jbeta primers. Original analysis: The count from a later analysis was about 80 million unique TCR beta chains, around 11 million of them shared. The method was immunoSEQ multiplex PCR; TCRdb's version includes in-frame clones alone and lacks a portion of them. The V and J calls and the clone size are those of that table, but D and trimming were determined from the DNA. The table has 90,000 to 110,000 clones, less than 85% seen once.

The sequenced sample was PBMCs. The chain recombines TRBV11-3 with TRBJ2-6; TRBD1 is a possible D gene (6 bases). This clonotype was sampled from a man between 35 and 55 years old in good health and CMV-seropositive. CDR3 DNA sequence: TGTGCCAGCAGCTTAGCTCCAGGGGTAATTGGTGGGGCCAACGTCCTGACTTTC. It translates to CASSLAPGVIGGANVLTF.